Below are 5 T cell receptor beta chains sequenced from a single sample in a study of T cell repertoires in cytomegalovirus infection. Using its own MiXCR run on the reads, TCRdb lists one record per CDR3 protein. The sample lists about 440,000 distinct CDR3 sequences, approximately 31% occurring once. Sequencing was carried out using PBMCs. The receptors shown here come from a human donor in good health (CMV status not recorded). Some clones in this sample may be carry-over from other donors' samples.

The V and J genes are TRBV5-4 and TRBJ1-1; D not resolved. CDR1 and CDR2 (germline): SGHNT, YYREEE (reference sequence). The CDR3 is 13 amino acids. Trimming pared 0 bases from V and 3 bases from J, leaving 6 bases between. In DNA form, the CDR3 reads TGTGCCAGCAGCTTGGATAGCGACACTGAAGCTTTCTTT. Translation: CASSLDSDTEAFF.

This clonotype was counted only a few times. The CDR3 loop reads CASSRGGRREKLFF. The CDR3 DNA is TGTGCCAGCAGCAGGGGCGGAAGGCGTGAAAAACTGTTTTTT. The chain employs TRBV7-9 and TRBJ1-4; D may be TRBD1 (5 bases). This CDR3 has 14 residues. Trimming shortened V by 5 bases and J by 7 bases, and 14 bases separated the two germline ends. In germline, CDR1 is SEHNR, CDR2 FQNEAQ (reference sequence).

V and J are TRBV7-2 and TRBJ2-7; D is unresolved. This CDR3 contains 15 residues. The germline V and J ends were trimmed by 1 base and 4 bases, with 14 bases remaining between them. Germline CDR1 SGHTA, CDR2 FQGNSA. This CDR3 reads CASSLGWARTYEQYF. CDR3 nucleotides: TGTGCCAGCAGCTTAGGGTGGGCCAGGACGTACGAGCAGTACTTC.

This clonotype has a count of ten or more. The chain links TRBV12-3 or TRBV12-4 to TRBJ1-1; D might be TRBD1 (5 bases). Trimming pared 3 bases from V and 1 base from J, leaving 15 bases between. This CDR3 has 16 amino acids. The CDR3 loop is CASSFGDLLPNTEAFF. CDR3 DNA: TGTGCCAGCAGTTTCGGGGACCTACTCCCGAACACTGAAGCTTTCTTT.

V usage is TRBV5-4 and J usage is TRBJ2-5, with TRBD2 identical over 9 bases. V was pared by 0 bases and J by 2 bases, with 2 bases of the junction left unmatched. The CDR3 is 15 amino acids. The germline gives CDR1 SGHNT, CDR2 YYREEE (reference sequence). The CDR3 DNA sequence: TGTGCCAGCAGCTTGGTGACTAGCGGACAAGAGACCCAGTACTTC. It is translated as CASSLVTSGQETQYF.